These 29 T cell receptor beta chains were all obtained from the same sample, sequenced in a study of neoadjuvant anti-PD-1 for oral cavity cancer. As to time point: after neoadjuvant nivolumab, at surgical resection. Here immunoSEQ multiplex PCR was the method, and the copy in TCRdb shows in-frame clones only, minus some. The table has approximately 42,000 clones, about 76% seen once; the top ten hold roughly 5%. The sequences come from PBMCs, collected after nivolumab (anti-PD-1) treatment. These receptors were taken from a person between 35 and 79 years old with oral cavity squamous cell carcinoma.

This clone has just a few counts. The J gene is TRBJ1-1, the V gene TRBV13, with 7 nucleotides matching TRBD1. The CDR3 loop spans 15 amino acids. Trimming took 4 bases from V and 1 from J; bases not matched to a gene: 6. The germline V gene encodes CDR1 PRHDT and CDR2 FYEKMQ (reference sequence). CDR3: CASSSGTERNTEAFF. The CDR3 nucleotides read TGTGCCAGCAGCTCCGGGACAGAGCGGAACACTGAAGCTTTCTTT.

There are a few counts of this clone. This chain's CDR3 is CASINPGPPYEQYF. The CDR3 DNA reads as TGTGCCAGCATCAACCCCGGGCCCCCCTACGAGCAGTACTTC. The chain combines TRBV27 with TRBJ2-7; D is undetermined. CDR3 length: 14 amino acids. Looked up from germline, CDR1 is MNHEY and CDR2 is SMNVEV (reference sequence). Trimming pared 7 bases from V and 2 bases from J, leaving 15 bases between.

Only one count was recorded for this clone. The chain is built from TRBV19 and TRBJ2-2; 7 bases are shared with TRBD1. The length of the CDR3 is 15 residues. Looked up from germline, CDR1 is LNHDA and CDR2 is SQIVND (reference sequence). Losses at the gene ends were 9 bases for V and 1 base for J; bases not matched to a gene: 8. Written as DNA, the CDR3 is TGTGCCAGCTGCTCGACAGGGATGAACACCGGGGAGCTGTTTTTT. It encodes CASCSTGMNTGELFF.

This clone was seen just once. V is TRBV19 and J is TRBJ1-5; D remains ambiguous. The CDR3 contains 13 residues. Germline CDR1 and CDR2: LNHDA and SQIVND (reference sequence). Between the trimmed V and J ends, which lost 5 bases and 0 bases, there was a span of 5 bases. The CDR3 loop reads CASSPYSNQPQHF. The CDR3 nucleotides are TGTGCCAGTAGTCCGTATAGCAATCAGCCCCAGCATTTT. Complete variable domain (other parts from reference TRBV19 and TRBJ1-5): DGGITQSPKYLFRKEGQNVTLSCEQNLNHDAMYWYRQDPGQGLRLIYYSQIVNDFQKGDIAEGYSVSREKKESFPLTVTSAQKNPTAFYLCASSPYSNQPQHFGDGTRLSIL.

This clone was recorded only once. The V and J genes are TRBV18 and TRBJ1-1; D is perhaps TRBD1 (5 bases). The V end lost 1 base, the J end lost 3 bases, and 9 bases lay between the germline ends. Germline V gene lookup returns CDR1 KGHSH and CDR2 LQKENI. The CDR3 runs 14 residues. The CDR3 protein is CASSPRLGDTEAFF. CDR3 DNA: TGTGCCAGCTCACCACGACTGGGGGACACTGAAGCTTTCTTT. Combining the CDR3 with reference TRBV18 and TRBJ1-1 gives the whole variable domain NAGVMQNPRHLVRRRGQEARLRCSPMKGHSHVYWYRQLPEEGLKFMVYLQKENIIDESGMPKERFSAEFPKEGPSILRIQQVVRGDSAAYFCASSPRLGDTEAFFGQGTRLTVV.

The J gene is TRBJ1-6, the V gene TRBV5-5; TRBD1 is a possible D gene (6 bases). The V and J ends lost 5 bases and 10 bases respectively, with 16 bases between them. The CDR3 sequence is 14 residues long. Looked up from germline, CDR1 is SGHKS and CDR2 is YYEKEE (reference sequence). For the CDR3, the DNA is TGTGCCAGCAGAACAGGGCCTAGGGGGTCACCCCTCCACTTT. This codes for CASRTGPRGSPLHF.

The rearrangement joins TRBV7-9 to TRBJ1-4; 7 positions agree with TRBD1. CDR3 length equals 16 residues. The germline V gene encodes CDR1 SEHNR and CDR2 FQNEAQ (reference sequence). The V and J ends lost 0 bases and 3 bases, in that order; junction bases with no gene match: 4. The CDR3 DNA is TGTGCCAGCAGCTTAGCCCCGACAGGGTCTAATGAAAAACTGTTTTTT. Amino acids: CASSLAPTGSNEKLFF. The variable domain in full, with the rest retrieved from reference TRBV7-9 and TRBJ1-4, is DTGVSQNPRHKITKRGQNVTFRCDPISEHNRLYWYRQTLGQGPEFLTYFQNEAQLEKSRLLSDRFSAERPKGSFSTLEIQRTEQGDSAMYLCASSLAPTGSNEKLFFGSGTQLSVL.

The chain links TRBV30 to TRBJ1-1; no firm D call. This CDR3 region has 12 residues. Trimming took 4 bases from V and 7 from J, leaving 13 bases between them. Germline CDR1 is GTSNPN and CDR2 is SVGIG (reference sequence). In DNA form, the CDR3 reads TGTGCCTGGATTGCCGGGAAACTTGAAGCTTTCTTT. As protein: CAWIAGKLEAFF. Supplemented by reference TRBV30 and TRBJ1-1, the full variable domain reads SQTIHQWPATLVQPVGSPLSLECTVEGTSNPNLYWYRQAAGRGLQLLFYSVGIGQISSEVPQNLSASRPQDRQFILSSKKLLLSDSGFYLCAWIAGKLEAFFGQGTRLTVV.

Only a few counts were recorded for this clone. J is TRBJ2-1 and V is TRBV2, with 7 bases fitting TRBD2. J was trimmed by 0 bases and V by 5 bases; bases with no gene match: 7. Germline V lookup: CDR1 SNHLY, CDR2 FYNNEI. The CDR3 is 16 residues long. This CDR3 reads CASSRLAVSSYNEQFF. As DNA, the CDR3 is TGTGCCAGCAGTCGACTAGCCGTCAGCTCCTACAATGAGCAGTTCTTC.

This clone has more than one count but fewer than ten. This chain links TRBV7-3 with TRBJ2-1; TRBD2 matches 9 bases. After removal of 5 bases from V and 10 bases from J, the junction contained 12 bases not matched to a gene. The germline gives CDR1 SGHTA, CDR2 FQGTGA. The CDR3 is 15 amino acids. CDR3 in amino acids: CASSPTAGGSWEQFF. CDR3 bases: TGTGCCAGCAGCCCAACCGCGGGAGGGTCGTGGGAGCAGTTCTTC. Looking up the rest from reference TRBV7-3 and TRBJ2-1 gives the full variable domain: GAGVSQTPSNKVTEKGKYVELRCDPISGHTALYWYRQSLGQGPEFLIYFQGTGAADDSGLPNDRFFAVRPEGSVSTLKIQRTERGDSAVYLCASSPTAGGSWEQFFGPGTRLTVL.

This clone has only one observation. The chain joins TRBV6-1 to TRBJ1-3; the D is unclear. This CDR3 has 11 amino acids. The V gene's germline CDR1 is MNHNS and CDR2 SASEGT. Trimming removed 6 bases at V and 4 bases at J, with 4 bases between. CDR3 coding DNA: TGTGCCAGCAGCGCCGGAAACACCATATATTTT. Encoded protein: CASSAGNTIYF.

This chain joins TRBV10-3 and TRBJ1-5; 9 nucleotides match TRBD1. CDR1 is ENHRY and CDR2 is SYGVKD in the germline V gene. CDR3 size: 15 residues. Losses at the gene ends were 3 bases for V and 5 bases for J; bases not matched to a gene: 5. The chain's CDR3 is CAISDYDRGDQPQHF. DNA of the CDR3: TGTGCCATCAGTGACTACGACAGGGGGGATCAGCCCCAGCATTTT.

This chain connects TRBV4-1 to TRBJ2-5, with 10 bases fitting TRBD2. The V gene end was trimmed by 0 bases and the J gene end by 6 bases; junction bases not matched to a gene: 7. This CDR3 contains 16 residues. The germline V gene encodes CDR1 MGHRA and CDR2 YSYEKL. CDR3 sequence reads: CASSQDGAGGIKTQYF. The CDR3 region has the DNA TGCGCCAGCAGCCAAGATGGAGCGGGGGGGATCAAGACCCAGTACTTC.

CDR3 nucleotides: TGTGCCTGGAGTGCCCAGAGTAGCAATCAGCCCCAGCATTTT. Protein sequence: CAWSAQSSNQPQHF. This sequence joins TRBV30 and TRBJ1-5; no clear D. Trimming took 1 base from V and 0 from J, leaving 7 bases between them. Germline values: CDR1 GTSNPN, CDR2 SVGIG (reference sequence). The CDR3 consists of 14 residues.

The DNA of the CDR3 is TGTGCCAGCAGTCGTAGCGGGGGGGCAACCGGGGAGCTGTTTTTT. The encoded protein is CASSRSGGATGELFF. V usage is TRBV14 and J usage is TRBJ2-2; 11 bases agree with TRBD2. Germline lookup yields CDR1 SGHDN and CDR2 FVKESK. There are 15 residues in the CDR3. The ends lost 6 bases at V and 5 bases at J; junction bases unmatched: 5.

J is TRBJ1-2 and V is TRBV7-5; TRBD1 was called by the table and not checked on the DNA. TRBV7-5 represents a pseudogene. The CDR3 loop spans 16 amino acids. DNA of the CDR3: TGTGCCAGAAGCTTTTTTCCGGGACAGGGTTTGTTGGGCTACACCTTC. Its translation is CARSFFPGQGLLGYTF.

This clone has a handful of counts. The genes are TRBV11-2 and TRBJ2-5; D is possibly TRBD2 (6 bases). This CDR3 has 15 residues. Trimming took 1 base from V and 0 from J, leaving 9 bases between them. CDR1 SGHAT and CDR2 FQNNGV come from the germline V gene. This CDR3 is CASSLVRGNQETQYF. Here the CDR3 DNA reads TGTGCCAGCAGCTTAGTTCGGGGGAACCAAGAGACCCAGTACTTC.

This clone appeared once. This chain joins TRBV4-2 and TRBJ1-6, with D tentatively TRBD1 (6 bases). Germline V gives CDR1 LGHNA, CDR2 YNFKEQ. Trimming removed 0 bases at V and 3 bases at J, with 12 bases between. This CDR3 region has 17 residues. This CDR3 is CASSQDGGSLYNSPLHF. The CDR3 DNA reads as TGTGCCAGCAGCCAAGATGGGGGCAGCCTCTATAATTCACCCCTCCACTTT.

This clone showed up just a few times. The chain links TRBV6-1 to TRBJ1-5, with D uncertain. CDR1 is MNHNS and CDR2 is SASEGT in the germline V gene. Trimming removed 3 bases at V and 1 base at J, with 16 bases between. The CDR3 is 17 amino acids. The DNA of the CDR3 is TGTGCCAGCAGTGAGGGGTGGGAATCGGGAAGCAATCAGCCCCAGCATTTT. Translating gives CASSEGWESGSNQPQHF.

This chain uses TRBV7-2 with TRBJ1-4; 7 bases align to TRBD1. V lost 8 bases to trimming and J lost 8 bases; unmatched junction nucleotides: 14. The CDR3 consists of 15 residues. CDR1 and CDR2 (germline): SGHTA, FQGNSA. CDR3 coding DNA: TGTGCCAGCCTCCCCCTAGGAGGGGGCGACGAAAAACTGTTTTTT. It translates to CASLPLGGGDEKLFF.

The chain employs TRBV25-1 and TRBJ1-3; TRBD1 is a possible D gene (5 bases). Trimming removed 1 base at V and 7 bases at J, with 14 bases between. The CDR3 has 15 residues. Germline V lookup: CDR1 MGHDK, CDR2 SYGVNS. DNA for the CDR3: TGTGCCAGCAGTGAATGGGACGGAGGTGGGAACACCATATATTTT. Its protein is CASSEWDGGGNTIYF.

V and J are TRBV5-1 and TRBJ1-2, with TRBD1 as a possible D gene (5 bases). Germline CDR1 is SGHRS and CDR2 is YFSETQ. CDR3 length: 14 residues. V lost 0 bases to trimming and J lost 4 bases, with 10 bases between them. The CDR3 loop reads CASSLDEGSYGYTF. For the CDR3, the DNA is TGCGCCAGCAGCTTGGACGAGGGGTCCTATGGCTACACCTTC.

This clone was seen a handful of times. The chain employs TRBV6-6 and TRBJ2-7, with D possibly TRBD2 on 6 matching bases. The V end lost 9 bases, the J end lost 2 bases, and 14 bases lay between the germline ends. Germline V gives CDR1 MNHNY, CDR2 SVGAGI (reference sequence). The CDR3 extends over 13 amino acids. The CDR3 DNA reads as TGTGCCAGTCGGGAGAAGGGTCCCTACGAGCAGTACTTC. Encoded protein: CASREKGPYEQYF.

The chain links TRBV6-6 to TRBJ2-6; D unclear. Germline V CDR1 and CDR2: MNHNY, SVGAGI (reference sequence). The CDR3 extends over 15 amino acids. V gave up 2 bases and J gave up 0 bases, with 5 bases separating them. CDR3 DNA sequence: TGTGCCAGCAGTTACGAGAGCTCTGGGGCCAACGTCCTGACTTTC. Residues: CASSYESSGANVLTF.

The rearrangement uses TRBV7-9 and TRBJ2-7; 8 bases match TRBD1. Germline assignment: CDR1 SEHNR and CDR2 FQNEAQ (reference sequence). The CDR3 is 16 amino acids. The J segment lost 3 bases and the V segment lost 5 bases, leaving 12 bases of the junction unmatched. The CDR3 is CASSTQRQGISYEQYF. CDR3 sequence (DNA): TGTGCCAGCAGCACACAAAGACAGGGGATTAGCTACGAGCAGTACTTC.

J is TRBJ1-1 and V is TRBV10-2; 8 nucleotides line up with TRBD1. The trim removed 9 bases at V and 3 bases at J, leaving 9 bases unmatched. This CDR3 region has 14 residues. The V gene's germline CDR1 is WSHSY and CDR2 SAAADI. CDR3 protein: CASKEFRGHTEAFF. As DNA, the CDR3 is TGCGCCAGTAAAGAATTCAGGGGGCACACTGAAGCTTTCTTT.

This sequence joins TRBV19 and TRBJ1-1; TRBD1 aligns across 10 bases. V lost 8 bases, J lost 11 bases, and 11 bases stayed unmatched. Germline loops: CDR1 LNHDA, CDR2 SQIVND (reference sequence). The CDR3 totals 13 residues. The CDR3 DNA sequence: TGTGCCAGTGCCCCGGGACAGGGGCTAAGGGCTTTCTTT. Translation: CASAPGQGLRAFF.

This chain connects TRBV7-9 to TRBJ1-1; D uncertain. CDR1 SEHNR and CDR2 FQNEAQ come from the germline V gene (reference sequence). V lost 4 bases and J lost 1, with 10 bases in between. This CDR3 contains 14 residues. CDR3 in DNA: TGTGCCAGCAGCTCCCGGACCCGGAACACTGAAGCTTTCTTT. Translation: CASSSRTRNTEAFF. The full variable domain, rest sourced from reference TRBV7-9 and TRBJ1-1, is DTGVSQNPRHKITKRGQNVTFRCDPISEHNRLYWYRQTLGQGPEFLTYFQNEAQLEKSRLLSDRFSAERPKGSFSTLEIQRTEQGDSAMYLCASSSRTRNTEAFFGQGTRLTVV.

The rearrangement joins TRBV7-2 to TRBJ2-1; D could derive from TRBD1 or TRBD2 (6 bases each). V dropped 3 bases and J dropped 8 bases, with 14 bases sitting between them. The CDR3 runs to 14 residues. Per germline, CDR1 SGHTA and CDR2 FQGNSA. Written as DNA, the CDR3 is TGTGCCAGCAGCTTCGAGCAGGGGAGGCATGAGCAGTTCTTC. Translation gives CASSFEQGRHEQFF.